This TCR beta chain was found in a study of T cell changes during pregnancy in multiple sclerosis. Generated by immunoSEQ multiplex PCR, the TCRdb table keeps only in-frame clones and is missing some. The table has tens of thousands of clones, around 95% seen once. The sample in question was CD8+ T cells from peripheral blood mononuclear cells, obtained after pregnancy. The receptor was derived from a female donor with multiple sclerosis, enrolled in a pregnancy study.

CDR3 region: CASKPGNTGELFF. As DNA, the CDR3 is TGTGCCAGCAAACCAGGGAACACCGGGGAGCTGTTTTTT. The V call is TRBV6-1, the J call TRBJ2-2; D unresolved. The CDR3 spans 13 residues. V lost 7 bases and J 1 base, leaving 7 bases between the germline ends. Germline V gene lookup returns CDR1 MNHNS and CDR2 SASEGT.